This T cell receptor (beta chain) was profiled in a study of blood T cell repertoires in COVID-19. The V and J ends lost 4 bases and 9 bases respectively, with 23 bases between them. This CDR3 is built from 17 residues. CDR1 is SGHNT and CDR2 is YYREEE in the germline V gene (reference sequence). Sequencing used immunoSEQ multiplex PCR; TCRdb keeps in-frame clones, though not all of them. In the table there are 310,000 or so clones, over 75% of which are singletons. Individuals drawn from 24 US areas were about 18 to 89 years old. Categorization into cohorts depended on clinical history that participants reported. Recovered participants had two consecutive negative NP/OP PCR tests, healthcare professional clearance, or symptom resolution.

This sequence was found in a woman between 40 and 55 years old who had recovered from COVID-19. The J gene is TRBJ1-6, the V gene TRBV5-4; D perhaps matches TRBD1 (5 bases). The sequencing sample was made of PBMCs or T cells enriched from blood (not recorded which). CDR3 coding DNA: TGTGCCAGCAGCGCACCGGGGGGGAGGCATTCAAGTTCACCCCTCCACTTT. Protein sequence: CASSAPGGRHSSSPLHF.